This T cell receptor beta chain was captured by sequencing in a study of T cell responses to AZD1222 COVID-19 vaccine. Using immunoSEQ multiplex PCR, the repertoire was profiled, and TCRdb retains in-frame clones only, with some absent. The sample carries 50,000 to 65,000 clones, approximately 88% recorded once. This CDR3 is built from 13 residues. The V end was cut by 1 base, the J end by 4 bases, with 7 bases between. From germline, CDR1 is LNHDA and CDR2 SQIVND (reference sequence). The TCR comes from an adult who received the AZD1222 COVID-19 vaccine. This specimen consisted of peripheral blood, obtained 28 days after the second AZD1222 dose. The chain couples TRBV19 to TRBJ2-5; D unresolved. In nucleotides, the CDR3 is TGTGCCAGTAGTATAGGATTAAGAGAGACCCAGTACTTC. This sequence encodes CASSIGLRETQYF. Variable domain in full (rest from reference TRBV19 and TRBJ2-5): DGGITQSPKYLFRKEGQNVTLSCEQNLNHDAMYWYRQDPGQGLRLIYYSQIVNDFQKGDIAEGYSVSREKKESFPLTVTSAQKNPTAFYLCASSIGLRETQYFGPGTRLLVL.